This passage covers 2 T cell receptor beta chains from one sample sequenced in a study of T cell repertoires in cytomegalovirus infection. Using its own MiXCR run on the reads, TCRdb lists one record per CDR3 protein. The table includes approximately 990,000 distinct CDR3 sequences, around 32% detected once. Antigen specificity for these receptors is unknown. The specimen comprised cultured CD8+ T cells from PBMCs, sampled from culture after CMV antigen stimulation. These receptors all stem from a human donor in good health (CMV status not recorded). Some clones in this sample may be carry-over from other donors' samples.

The chain joins TRBV7-9 to TRBJ1-1; tentative D call: TRBD1 (5 bases). The CDR3 loop spans 17 amino acids. Germline lookup yields CDR1 SEHNR and CDR2 FQNEAQ (reference sequence). V lost 5 bases and J lost 0, with 19 bases in between. CDR3 loop: CASSHSQGLLMNTEAFF. DNA for the CDR3: TGTGCCAGCAGCCATTCGCAGGGTCTTCTCATGAACACTGAAGCTTTCTTT.

This clonotype has at least ten counts. The rearrangement joins TRBV6-6 to TRBJ1-1, with TRBD1 as a possible D gene (5 bases). V was clipped by 2 bases and J by 3 bases, with 7 bases between them. The CDR3 loop spans 13 amino acids. Looked up from germline, CDR1 is MNHNY and CDR2 is SVGAGI (reference sequence). The CDR3 region is CASSYRRDTEAFF. CDR3 sequence (DNA): TGTGCCAGCAGTTACCGCAGGGACACTGAAGCTTTCTTT.